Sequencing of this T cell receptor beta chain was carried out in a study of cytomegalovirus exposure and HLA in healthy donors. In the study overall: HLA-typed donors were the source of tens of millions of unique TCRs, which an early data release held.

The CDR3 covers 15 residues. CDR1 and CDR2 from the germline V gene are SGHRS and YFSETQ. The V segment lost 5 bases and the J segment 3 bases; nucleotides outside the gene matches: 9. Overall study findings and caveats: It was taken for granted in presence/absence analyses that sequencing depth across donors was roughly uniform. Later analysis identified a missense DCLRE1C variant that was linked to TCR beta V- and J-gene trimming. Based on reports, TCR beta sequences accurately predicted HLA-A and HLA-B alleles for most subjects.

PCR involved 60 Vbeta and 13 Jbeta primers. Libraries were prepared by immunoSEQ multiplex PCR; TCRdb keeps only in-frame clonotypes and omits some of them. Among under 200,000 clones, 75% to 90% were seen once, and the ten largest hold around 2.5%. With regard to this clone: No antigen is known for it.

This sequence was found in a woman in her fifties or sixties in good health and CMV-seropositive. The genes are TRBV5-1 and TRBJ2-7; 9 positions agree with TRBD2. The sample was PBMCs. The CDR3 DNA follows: TGCGCCAGCAGTTCCGCGGGGGGGAGACACTACGAGCAGTACTTC. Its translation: CASSSAGGRHYEQYF.